A single sample is the source of the 21 T cell receptor beta chains below, sequenced in a study of shared clonotypes between healthy human individuals. Measured with immunoSEQ multiplex PCR; TCRdb has only the in-frame clones, and not every one. This table has under 850,000 clones, over 55% appearing once. Sequencing input: memory CD4+ T cells sorted from blood. The subset here: CD45RA-negative fraction. All receptors come from a woman between 25 and 40 years old in good health.

The genes are TRBV30 and TRBJ2-7, with D perhaps TRBD1 (6 bases). Trimming removed 3 bases at V and 7 bases at J, with 22 bases between. Germline CDR1 and CDR2: GTSNPN and SVGIG (reference sequence). This CDR3 spans 15 amino acids. The CDR3 DNA reads as TGTGCCTGGAGGGCTCCAGGGGTGGCCCTCGTGGAGCAGTACTTC. Its protein is CAWRAPGVALVEQYF.

This clone was seen more than once but under ten times. The genes are TRBV7-9 and TRBJ2-5; a possible D gene is TRBD2 (6 bases). Germline CDR1 and CDR2: SEHNR and FQNEAQ (reference sequence). The CDR3 consists of 15 residues. V was pared by 5 bases and J by 7 bases, with 20 bases between. Here the CDR3 DNA reads TGTGCCAGCAGCCAAAGCGGAGGCAGGGAGGTGACCCAGTACTTC. It is translated as CASSQSGGREVTQYF.

This clone was picked up many times. This rearrangement joins TRBV5-1 to TRBJ1-4; D is ambiguous. The CDR3 runs 16 residues. The ends were cut back, 1 base at V and 3 bases at J, with 13 bases in the middle. Germline V gene data show CDR1 as SGHRS and CDR2 as YFSETQ. CDR3 nucleotide sequence: TGCGCCAGCAGCTTGAGCGCAACGCTTCCTAATGAAAAACTGTTTTTT. Residues: CASSLSATLPNEKLFF. Full variable domain (rest looked up from reference TRBV5-1 and TRBJ1-4): KAGVTQTPRYLIKTRGQQVTLSCSPISGHRSVSWYQQTPGQGLQFLFEYFSETQRNKGNFPGRFSGRQFSNSRSEMNVSTLELGDSALYLCASSLSATLPNEKLFFGSGTQLSVL.

The chain has TRBV19 and TRBJ1-5, with a weak D call TRBD1 (6 bases). The CDR3 runs 16 residues. V dropped 1 base and J dropped 4 bases, with 14 bases sitting between them. In germline, CDR1 is LNHDA, CDR2 SQIVND (reference sequence). The CDR3 DNA is TGTGCCAGTAGTATAGCAGGGGCCGAAAGGAATCAGCCCCAGCATTTT. Amino acid sequence: CASSIAGAERNQPQHF.

J is TRBJ2-5 and V is TRBV2; D unresolved. CDR3 length equals 15 residues. Germline V lookup: CDR1 SNHLY, CDR2 FYNNEI. Trimming cost V 6 bases and J 0 bases, with 14 bases left between them. CDR3 bases: TGTGCCAGCAGGGGCTCTATGGGGTACCAAGAGACCCAGTACTTC. Translation gives CASRGSMGYQETQYF. Together with reference TRBV2 and TRBJ2-5, the CDR3 gives the full variable domain: EPEVTQTPSHQVTQMGQEVILRCVPISNHLYFYWYRQILGQKVEFLVSFYNNEISEKSEIFDDQFSVERPDGSNFTLKIRSTKLEDSAMYFCASRGSMGYQETQYFGPGTRLLVL.

The chain is built from TRBV10-1 and TRBJ2-1, with 10 bases fitting TRBD2. The V and J ends lost 6 bases and 2 bases, in that order; junction bases with no gene match: 7. Germline assignment: CDR1 WNHNN and CDR2 SYGVQD (reference sequence). This CDR3 comprises 16 residues. The CDR3 here is CASSERTSGTYNEQFF. CDR3 bases: TGCGCCAGCAGCGAACGTACTAGCGGGACCTACAATGAGCAGTTCTTC.

The chain is built from TRBV6-1 and TRBJ1-5; D call uncertain. Trimming cost V 2 bases and J 0 bases, with 8 bases left between them. The germline V gene encodes CDR1 MNHNS and CDR2 SASEGT. This CDR3 is 15 amino acids long. Here the CDR3 DNA reads TGTGCCAGCAGTGAAAGCTGGGATAGCAATCAGCCCCAGCATTTT. This codes for CASSESWDSNQPQHF.

The CDR3 bases are TGCGTTAGCAGTCCAGTTTCGGGCGGGCTACCCCCGCTGAGCTCCTACAATGAGCAGTTCTTC. This codes for CVSSPVSGGLPPLSSYNEQFF. The chain is built from TRBV5-1 and TRBJ2-1; a possible D gene is TRBD2 (5 bases). Germline CDR1 SGHRS, CDR2 YFSETQ. This CDR3 has 21 amino acids.

The V gene is TRBV5-1, the J gene TRBJ2-3; 8 bases are shared with TRBD2. This CDR3 is 15 amino acids long. Germline assignment: CDR1 SGHRS and CDR2 YFSETQ. V trimming: 4 bases; J trimming: 2 bases; junction bases outside the gene matches: 6. The CDR3 DNA sequence: TGCGCCAGCAGCCCGGGAGGGGGAAACACAGATACGCAGTATTTT. Translated, it gives CASSPGGGNTDTQYF. The full variable domain, in which reference TRBV5-1 and TRBJ2-3 provide the parts outside the CDR3, is KAGVTQTPRYLIKTRGQQVTLSCSPISGHRSVSWYQQTPGQGLQFLFEYFSETQRNKGNFPGRFSGRQFSNSRSEMNVSTLELGDSALYLCASSPGGGNTDTQYFGPGTRLTVL.

V usage is TRBV10-3 and J usage is TRBJ2-7; 7 nucleotides align to TRBD1. V trimming: 7 bases; J trimming: 1 base; junction bases outside the gene matches: 7. CDR3 length: 14 amino acids. Germline values: CDR1 ENHRY, CDR2 SYGVKD. The CDR3 loop is CAITGTDGSYEQYF. CDR3 nucleotide sequence: TGTGCCATCACCGGGACAGACGGATCCTACGAGCAGTACTTC.

This sequence joins TRBV5-4 and TRBJ2-2; 13 bases agree with TRBD2. Looked up from germline, CDR1 is SGHNT and CDR2 is YYREEE (reference sequence). The CDR3 loop spans 15 amino acids. Trimming took 3 bases from V and 7 from J; bases not matched to a gene: 3. CDR3 sequence (DNA): TGTGCCAGCAGCTCCGGACTAGCGGGAGTCGGGGAGCTGTTTTTT. Translating it yields CASSSGLAGVGELFF.

The CDR3 bases are TGCAGCGTGAGCGGACTAGCGGGAGGGCCCATGGTGGAGACCCAGTACTTC. Protein: CSVSGLAGGPMVETQYF. The chain recombines TRBV29-1 with TRBJ2-5; 15 nucleotides align to TRBD2. The trim removed 6 bases at V and 5 bases at J, leaving 13 bases unmatched. The CDR3 has 17 amino acids. CDR1 and CDR2 from the germline V gene are SQVTM and ANQGSEA.

The rearrangement joins TRBV2 to TRBJ2-3; 12 bases are a match to TRBD2. V lost 6 bases to trimming and J lost 8 bases; unmatched junction nucleotides: 6. The CDR3 has 14 residues. Looked up from germline, CDR1 is SNHLY and CDR2 is FYNNEI. The CDR3, as DNA: TGTGCCAGCAGCATCCCACTAGCGGGAGGTACGCAGTATTTT. Its translation is CASSIPLAGGTQYF.

The chain employs TRBV5-4 and TRBJ2-3; 7 positions agree with TRBD1. The V segment lost 4 bases and the J segment 0 bases; nucleotides outside the gene matches: 2. The CDR3 has 14 residues. Per the germline V gene, CDR1 is SGHNT and CDR2 is YYREEE (reference sequence). CDR3 loop: CASSPGQSTDTQYF. The DNA for the CDR3 is TGTGCCAGCAGCCCGGGACAGAGCACAGATACGCAGTATTTT. Full variable domain (missing parts from reference TRBV5-4 and TRBJ2-3): ETGVTQSPTHLIKTRGQQVTLRCSSQSGHNTVSWYQQALGQGPQFIFQYYREEENGRGNFPPRFSGLQFPNYSSELNVNALELDDSALYLCASSPGQSTDTQYFGPGTRLTVL.

This chain links TRBV27 with TRBJ2-2; a weak D match, TRBD2 (5 bases). CDR3 size: 16 residues. Trimming pared 3 bases from V and 5 bases from J, leaving 16 bases between. Germline loops: CDR1 MNHEY, CDR2 SMNVEV (reference sequence). The CDR3 region is CASSFRRSGPTGELFF. In DNA, the CDR3 is TGTGCCAGCAGTTTCCGCCGCAGCGGCCCTACCGGGGAGCTGTTTTTT.

This chain uses TRBV5-6 with TRBJ1-1, with 11 bases identical to TRBD1. This CDR3 region has 14 residues. Germline values: CDR1 SGHDT, CDR2 YYEEEE. V gave up 4 bases and J gave up 5 bases; unmatched junction bases: 4. In nucleotides, the CDR3 is TGTGCCAGCAGCCTAGGGACAGGGGGAACTGAAGCTTTCTTT. Its translation is CASSLGTGGTEAFF. The whole variable domain, filled in from reference TRBV5-6 and TRBJ1-1, reads DAGVTQSPTHLIKTRGQQVTLRCSPKSGHDTVSWYQQALGQGPQFIFQYYEEEERQRGNFPDRFSGHQFPNYSSELNVNALLLGDSALYLCASSLGTGGTEAFFGQGTRLTVV.

The chain links TRBV5-1 to TRBJ2-3; 9 nucleotides agree with TRBD1. J was trimmed by 1 base and V by 6 bases; bases with no gene match: 3. The length of the CDR3 is 14 residues. Per the germline V gene, CDR1 is SGHRS and CDR2 is YFSETQ. The CDR3 region is CASTRTGGTDTQYF. DNA for the CDR3: TGCGCCAGCACTCGGACAGGGGGCACAGATACGCAGTATTTT.

The chain combines TRBV6-1 with TRBJ1-2; D is unclear. The V gene's germline CDR1 is MNHNS and CDR2 SASEGT. This CDR3 has 12 residues. V lost 2 bases and J lost 4, with 5 bases in between. CDR3 DNA: TGTGCCAGCAGTGAACGCGCCTATGGCTACACCTTC. Its translation is CASSERAYGYTF.

The rearrangement joins TRBV29-1 to TRBJ2-3; 7 nucleotides line up with TRBD2. CDR1 and CDR2 from the germline V gene are SQVTM and ANQGSEA. The CDR3 extends over 14 amino acids. V gave up 6 bases and J gave up 4 bases; unmatched junction bases: 10. In nucleotides, the CDR3 is TGCAGCGTCTCGGGCGGGCGGGAGTCAGATACGCAGTATTTT. Encoded protein: CSVSGGRESDTQYF.

V gene TRBV29-1 combines with J gene TRBJ2-5; D perhaps matches TRBD2 (5 bases). With 5 bases removed from V and 4 bases from J, the gap between germline ends came to 17 bases. The CDR3 is made up of 14 amino acids. From germline, CDR1 is SQVTM and CDR2 ANQGSEA. The DNA of the CDR3 is TGCAGCGTTAATTATATAACTGGAGGAGAGACCCAGTACTTC. It specifies CSVNYITGGETQYF.

This chain links TRBV23-1 with TRBJ1-2, with D tentatively TRBD1 (5 bases). TRBV23-1 falls under the ORF class, with uncertain function. Trimming shortened V by 8 bases and J by 4 bases, and 17 bases separated the two germline ends. This CDR3 comprises 14 residues. This chain's CDR3 is CASASNGGVYGYTF. CDR3 DNA sequence: TGCGCCAGCGCGAGCAATGGGGGGGTCTATGGCTACACCTTC.